This T cell receptor beta chain was sequenced in a study of blood T cell repertoires in COVID-19. For the study at large: Samples representing acute and convalescent COVID-19 were sourced from the United States, Italy and Spain. PBMCs, B-cell-depleted T cells, or T cells were the source of the cDNA or gDNA that made up the material.

Method: immunoSEQ multiplex PCR; TCRdb's copy keeps in-frame clones and lacks some. The profile shows around 150,000 clones, more than 60% of them singletons. Germline CDR1 SGHRS, CDR2 YFSETQ. V dropped 3 bases and J dropped 4 bases, with 10 bases sitting between them. This CDR3 is 13 amino acids long. The chain couples TRBV5-1 to TRBJ1-2, with D uncertain. The clonotype comes from a man over 45 with acute or convalescent COVID-19. Input material: peripheral blood. Here the CDR3 DNA reads TGCGCCAGCAGCTCCGGACTGAGCTATGGCTACACCTTC. This sequence encodes CASSSGLSYGYTF.